The 16 T cell receptor beta chains presented below share a single source sample, sequenced in a study of cytomegalovirus exposure and HLA in healthy donors. PCR used 60 Vbeta primers and 13 Jbeta primers. The assay was immunoSEQ multiplex PCR, and TCRdb's table has in-frame clones only and misses some. The table lists 100,000 or so clones, roughly 76% of them singletons. Sample: PBMCs. The receptors derive from a man aged 50 to 59 in good health and CMV-seronegative.

The rearrangement links TRBV28 to TRBJ2-7; D remains unclear. This CDR3 comprises 12 residues. Per germline, CDR1 MDHEN and CDR2 SYDVKM. V was clipped by 4 bases and J by 4 bases, with 8 bases between them. CDR3 sequence (DNA): TGTGCCAGCAGTTCTCAGTCTTACGAGCAGTACTTC. Translated, it gives CASSSQSYEQYF.

This sequence joins TRBV28 and TRBJ2-6; TRBD1 aligns across 9 bases. CDR1 and CDR2 (germline): MDHEN, SYDVKM. The CDR3 is 18 residues long. V was clipped by 4 bases and J by 0 bases; unmatched bases: 7. DNA for the CDR3: TGTGCCAGCAGTTCCAGGACAGGGGTGAGCTCTGGGGCCAACGTCCTGACTTTC. Amino acids: CASSSRTGVSSGANVLTF.

Comments on this clone: The junction shows a germline mismatch at one end, possibly a read error. The rearrangement links TRBV7-9 to TRBJ2-5; 10 positions match TRBD1. Germline V gene sequence: CDR1 SEHNR, CDR2 FQNEAQ (reference sequence). The CDR3 is made up of 15 amino acids. The CDR3 coding sequence is TGTTCCAGCAGCCTTGGGACAGGGGTTGGGGATACCCAGTACTTC. It specifies CSSSLGTGVGDTQYF.

V usage is TRBV23-1 and J usage is TRBJ2-1, with TRBD1 identical over 9 bases. TRBV23-1 is noted as an ORF with a role that remains uncertain. V lost 6 bases, J lost 6 bases, and 9 bases stayed unmatched. The CDR3 contains 15 residues. The CDR3 nucleotides read TGCGCCAGCAGAATTACAGGGGGCAATGGCAATGAGCAGTTCTTC. Its protein product is CASRITGGNGNEQFF.

This chain uses TRBV2 with TRBJ2-3; 14 nucleotides agree with TRBD2. Trimming cost V 4 bases and J 3 bases; bases outside gene matches: 9. Germline V gene lookup returns CDR1 SNHLY and CDR2 FYNNEI. The CDR3 runs to 18 residues. In DNA form, the CDR3 reads TGTGCCAGCAGTGGACTAGCGGGAGGGCCTGATGGGACAGATACGCAGTATTTT. Translating gives CASSGLAGGPDGTDTQYF.

The chain recombines TRBV19 with TRBJ1-5; weak D call: TRBD1 (6 bases). From germline, CDR1 is LNHDA and CDR2 SQIVND (reference sequence). The CDR3 has 14 residues. The V end lost 7 bases, the J end lost 4 bases, and 14 bases lay between the germline ends. This CDR3 reads CASTFRGANQPQHF. The CDR3 nucleotides are TGTGCCAGTACGTTTCGGGGGGCTAATCAGCCCCAGCATTTT.

This clone occurred once. A junction end diverges from the germline sequence, so it may reflect a read error. The sample holds other DNA sequences that translate to the same CDR3. V usage is TRBV5-1 and J usage is TRBJ1-3; TRBD1 aligns across 8 bases. CDR3 length: 17 amino acids. Germline V gene sequence: CDR1 SGHRS, CDR2 YFSETQ. The CDR3 spells CASSYLDRAVPGNTIYF. In nucleotides, the CDR3 is TGCGCCAGCAGCTACCTGGACAGGGCGGTTCCTGGAAACACCATATACTTT.

The V and J genes are TRBV5-1 and TRBJ2-7; 7 bases align to TRBD2. Trimming took 1 base from V and 4 from J; bases not matched to a gene: 5. Germline loops: CDR1 SGHRS, CDR2 YFSETQ. CDR3 length: 14 residues. This CDR3 reads CASSLKRDGYEQYF. CDR3 coding DNA: TGCGCCAGCAGCTTGAAGCGGGACGGATACGAGCAGTACTTC.

The J gene is TRBJ1-1, the V gene TRBV28; D is undetermined. Germline-derived CDR1 and CDR2 are MDHEN and SYDVKM. The V end was cut by 6 bases, the J end by 1 base, with 12 bases between. CDR3 length: 14 amino acids. The CDR3 protein is CASSRRHWNTEAFF. CDR3 coding DNA: TGTGCCAGCAGCCGTAGACACTGGAACACTGAAGCTTTCTTT. Full variable domain (missing parts from reference TRBV28 and TRBJ1-1): DVKVTQSSRYLVKRTGEKVFLECVQDMDHENMFWYRQDPGLGLRLIYFSYDVKMKEKGDIPEGYSVSREKKERFSLILESASTNQTSMYLCASSRRHWNTEAFFGQGTRLTVV.

The CDR3 DNA reads as TGTGCCAGCAGCCGGGGACAGGGAGAATATCAGCCCCAGCATTTT. It translates to CASSRGQGEYQPQHF. The chain carries TRBV9 and TRBJ1-5; 9 bases map to TRBD1. The germline CDR1 and CDR2 sequences are SGDLS and YYNGEE. CDR3 length: 15 residues. The V segment lost 4 bases and the J segment 5 bases; nucleotides outside the gene matches: 7.

V and J are TRBV11-2 and TRBJ1-1; perhaps TRBD1 as D (5 bases). Germline CDR1 SGHAT, CDR2 FQNNGV. The CDR3 has 13 amino acids. The CDR3 DNA sequence: TGTGCTAGCTGTAGGGGTTGGGTTAATGAAGCTTTCTTT. It translates to CASCRGWVNEAFF.

This clone was detected only a few times. V and J are TRBV19 and TRBJ2-7, with a weak D call TRBD1 (5 bases). The V end was cut by 3 bases, the J end by 9 bases, with 18 bases between. CDR1 is LNHDA, CDR2 SQIVND, per germline (reference sequence). CDR3 length: 14 residues. CDR3 sequence reads: CASSIATGGTGQYF. CDR3 coding DNA: TGTGCCAGTAGTATTGCTACAGGCGGCACCGGGCAGTACTTC.

The chain recombines TRBV19 with TRBJ1-4; D is possibly TRBD1 (6 bases). Between the trimmed V and J ends, which lost 5 bases and 7 bases, there was a span of 14 bases. The germline gives CDR1 LNHDA, CDR2 SQIVND (reference sequence). The length of the CDR3 is 14 residues. The chain's CDR3 is CASSGGSFREKLFF. In DNA, the CDR3 is TGTGCCAGTAGTGGGGGCAGCTTCCGTGAAAAACTGTTTTTT.

V gene TRBV10-3 combines with J gene TRBJ2-4; a possible D gene is TRBD2 (5 bases). This CDR3 is 16 amino acids long. Per germline, CDR1 ENHRY and CDR2 SYGVKD. Trimming left V 3 bases short and J 3 bases short, with 15 bases between. The chain's CDR3 is CAISEWADGGKNIQYF. The CDR3 region has the DNA TGTGCCATCAGTGAATGGGCCGACGGAGGCAAAAACATTCAGTACTTC.

Of note for this clone: It is likely a read error, because the conserved phenylalanine at the end of the CDR3 is missing. The genes are TRBV27 and TRBJ1-4; perhaps TRBD1 as D (6 bases). This CDR3 comprises 12 residues. V was shortened by 11 bases and J by 10 bases, with 17 bases between the two germline ends. Germline values: CDR1 MNHEY, CDR2 SMNVEV (reference sequence). In DNA, the CDR3 is TGTGCCTCAGGGGCCGAGATGAGAAAACTGTTTCTT. Protein sequence: CASGAEMRKLFL.

The chain links TRBV11-2 to TRBJ2-3; TRBD2 agrees at 10 bases. V shed 1 base, J shed 4 bases, and the junction held 8 bases outside the gene matches. CDR1 SGHAT and CDR2 FQNNGV come from the germline V gene. This CDR3 is built from 17 residues. CDR3 residues: CASSLVEREGRSDTQYF. In DNA form, the CDR3 reads TGTGCCAGCAGCTTAGTCGAGCGGGAGGGCCGTTCAGATACGCAGTATTTT.